The 21 T cell receptor beta chains reported below all come from one sample, sequenced in a study of OX40 agonist ivuxolimab in advanced cancers. Assay used: immunoSEQ multiplex PCR; TCRdb lists only in-frame clones, some missing. The data hold about 78,000 clones, with under 85% observed a single time. The sequencing here drew on CD4+ or CD8+ T cells sorted from blood, taken in a trial of the OX40 agonist ivuxolimab. These receptors were obtained from an adult with an advanced solid tumor such as melanoma, head and neck, liver or kidney cancer.

The rearrangement uses TRBV5-1 and TRBJ1-2; maybe TRBD1 (5 bases). Germline V gene lookup returns CDR1 SGHRS and CDR2 YFSETQ. V was cut by 1 base and J by 8 bases, with 9 bases left in between. The CDR3 runs 12 residues. CDR3 sequence (DNA): TGCGCCAGCAGCTTGTTAGGGGAGGGCTACACCTTC. It specifies CASSLLGEGYTF. The variable domain in full, completed from reference TRBV5-1 and TRBJ1-2, reads KAGVTQTPRYLIKTRGQQVTLSCSPISGHRSVSWYQQTPGQGLQFLFEYFSETQRNKGNFPGRFSGRQFSNSRSEMNVSTLELGDSALYLCASSLLGEGYTFGSGTRLTVV.

The genes are TRBV5-6 and TRBJ2-3; D may be TRBD2 (7 bases). The germline V gene has CDR1 SGHDT and CDR2 YYEEEE. Trimming left V 2 bases short and J 14 bases short, with 15 bases between. The CDR3 is made up of 12 amino acids. CDR3 loop: CASSFVAGAMYF. The CDR3 DNA follows: TGTGCCAGCAGCTTTGTCGCGGGGGCAATGTATTTT.

The chain couples TRBV2 to TRBJ1-3; D remains unclear. Trimming removed 6 bases from V and 0 bases from J, with 12 bases in between. The CDR3 contains 15 residues. Germline lookup yields CDR1 SNHLY and CDR2 FYNNEI. The CDR3 loop is CASSVLPSSGNTIYF. In nucleotides, the CDR3 is TGTGCCAGCAGCGTACTTCCGAGCTCTGGAAACACCATATATTTT. Combining the CDR3 with reference TRBV2 and TRBJ1-3 gives the whole variable domain EPEVTQTPSHQVTQMGQEVILRCVPISNHLYFYWYRQILGQKVEFLVSFYNNEISEKSEIFDDQFSVERPDGSNFTLKIRSTKLEDSAMYFCASSVLPSSGNTIYFGEGSWLTVV.

The chain carries TRBV4-2 and TRBJ2-5; no reliable D call. The germline V gene encodes CDR1 LGHNA and CDR2 YNFKEQ. This CDR3 has 14 amino acids. The V end was cut by 3 bases, the J end by 4 bases, with 12 bases between. For the CDR3, the DNA is TGTGCCAGCAGCCATTTGGCTAGTCGAGAGACCCAGTACTTC. It codes for CASSHLASRETQYF.

The CDR3 DNA reads as TGTGCCAGCAGGAAGCATGGGGCACTTTATGGCTACACCTTC. Its translation: CASRKHGALYGYTF. The V gene is TRBV27, the J gene TRBJ1-2, with TRBD1 as a possible D gene (5 bases). V lost 6 bases to trimming and J lost 5 bases, with 16 bases between them. This CDR3 is 14 amino acids long. Germline assignment: CDR1 MNHEY and CDR2 SMNVEV (reference sequence).

In its sample, this clone was seen once. The CDR3 DNA sequence: TGTGCCAGCAGGGGATTGCCAGGGGGTCAGCCCCAGCATTTT. This gives the protein CASRGLPGGQPQHF. The chain carries TRBV28 and TRBJ1-5; 7 bases match TRBD1. Germline V gene lookup returns CDR1 MDHEN and CDR2 SYDVKM. Losses at the gene ends were 6 bases for V and 6 bases for J; bases not matched to a gene: 8. The CDR3 has 14 amino acids.

This clone is a singleton in its sample. This sequence joins TRBV19 and TRBJ2-7; the D gene is possibly TRBD1 (6 bases). V lost 3 bases and J lost 6, with 12 bases in between. The CDR3 runs 13 residues. Germline lookup yields CDR1 LNHDA and CDR2 SQIVND (reference sequence). The DNA of the CDR3 is TGTGCCAGTAGTATTCACCGGGACACCGAGCAGTACGTC. Translation gives CASSIHRDTEQYV.

The rearrangement joins TRBV11-2 to TRBJ2-1; a weak D match, TRBD2 (7 bases). Trimming shortened V by 4 bases and J by 4 bases, and 20 bases separated the two germline ends. CDR1 is SGHAT and CDR2 is FQNNGV in the germline V gene. CDR3 size: 17 residues. The CDR3 protein is CASSSVVWGGAYNEQFF. CDR3 sequence (DNA): TGTGCCAGCAGCTCAGTCGTTTGGGGGGGCGCTTACAATGAGCAGTTCTTC. The full variable domain, in which reference TRBV11-2 and TRBJ2-1 provide the parts outside the CDR3, is EAGVAQSPRYKIIEKRQSVAFWCNPISGHATLYWYQQILGQGPKLLIQFQNNGVVDDSQLPKDRFSAERLKGVDSTLKIQPAKLEDSAVYLCASSSVVWGGAYNEQFFGPGTRLTVL.

A few counts support this clone. The genes are TRBV5-1 and TRBJ2-3; D possibly corresponds to TRBD2 (6 bases). Germline V lookup: CDR1 SGHRS, CDR2 YFSETQ. V lost 2 bases to trimming and J lost 2 bases, with 12 bases between them. The CDR3 is 15 amino acids. CDR3 coding DNA: TGCGCCAGCAGCTTACGGGACTGGAACACAGATACGCAGTATTTT. Translated: CASSLRDWNTDTQYF.

On this clone itself: Other nucleotide sequences in the sample specify the same CDR3. The V and J genes are TRBV2 and TRBJ1-5, with 7 bases identical to TRBD1. The CDR3 covers 15 residues. With 6 bases clipped from V and 2 bases from J, the junction kept 7 bases outside the gene matches. Germline lookup yields CDR1 SNHLY and CDR2 FYNNEI. Written as DNA, the CDR3 is TGTGCCAGCAGCCTGTCAGGACAGGGCAATCAGCCCCAGCATTTT. It encodes CASSLSGQGNQPQHF.

The rearrangement uses TRBV28 and TRBJ1-5; D is perhaps TRBD1 (6 bases). The CDR3 is 13 amino acids. Trimming pared 3 bases from V and 7 bases from J, leaving 10 bases between. Germline V gene lookup returns CDR1 MDHEN and CDR2 SYDVKM. The DNA of the CDR3 is TGTGCCAGCAGTTTCGATAGGGGGCAGCCCCAGCATTTT. Translating gives CASSFDRGQPQHF.

In this sample, this clone turned up once. The same CDR3 also results from other DNA sequences found in this sample. The chain employs TRBV7-2 and TRBJ1-5; TRBD1 aligns across 9 bases. After removal of 4 bases from V and 7 bases from J, the junction contained 8 bases not matched to a gene. There are 15 residues in the CDR3. Germline assignment: CDR1 SGHTA and CDR2 FQGNSA. DNA of the CDR3: TGTGCCAGCAGCTCGAAGACAGGGGGGCGGCAGCCCCAGCATTTT. This sequence encodes CASSSKTGGRQPQHF.

The chain couples TRBV10-2 to TRBJ2-3; no clear D gene. Germline V lookup: CDR1 WSHSY, CDR2 SAAADI. Trimming stripped 5 bases from V and 5 bases from J, with 8 bases between. CDR3 length: 12 amino acids. In DNA, the CDR3 is TGCGCCAGCAGTTCGTCCGGAGATACGCAGTATTTT. It codes for CASSSSGDTQYF.

With respect to this clone: This specimen includes other DNA sequences encoding the same CDR3. CDR3 bases: TGCGCCAGCAGCTCGACAGCGTACTCTGGAAACACCATATATTTT. Its translation is CASSSTAYSGNTIYF. The J gene is TRBJ1-3, the V gene TRBV5-1; tentative D call: TRBD1 (5 bases). The CDR3 spans 15 residues. Germline loops: CDR1 SGHRS, CDR2 YFSETQ. Trimming removed 3 bases from V and 0 bases from J, with 10 bases in between.

The CDR3 sequence: CASSGQGRYYGYTF. CDR3 bases: TGTGCCAGCAGTGGACAGGGTCGATACTATGGCTACACCTTC. The V call is TRBV2, the J call TRBJ1-2; 7 bases map to TRBD1. CDR1 SNHLY and CDR2 FYNNEI come from the germline V gene. With 4 bases clipped from V and 3 bases from J, the junction kept 5 bases outside the gene matches. This CDR3 spans 14 amino acids.

The V and J genes are TRBV4-1 and TRBJ1-2; D not certain. CDR1 MGHRA and CDR2 YSYEKL come from the germline V gene. The ends were cut back, 0 bases at V and 3 bases at J, with 5 bases in the middle. The CDR3 length is 13 residues. The CDR3 sequence is CASSQDRHYGYTF. The DNA of the CDR3 is TGCGCCAGCAGCCAAGATCGGCACTATGGCTACACCTTC.

V usage is TRBV5-6 and J usage is TRBJ2-1; no firm D call. V lost 4 bases and J 4 bases, leaving 3 bases between the germline ends. The CDR3 runs 11 residues. The germline gives CDR1 SGHDT, CDR2 YYEEEE. CDR3: CASSKYNEQFF. DNA for the CDR3: TGTGCCAGCAGCAAATACAATGAGCAGTTCTTC.

CDR3: CASSLKAPRGVYGYTF. The DNA of the CDR3 is TGTGCCAGCAGCTTGAAGGCGCCCAGGGGGGTCTATGGCTACACCTTC. This chain connects TRBV5-6 to TRBJ1-2; 7 nucleotides match TRBD1. Germline V gives CDR1 SGHDT, CDR2 YYEEEE. This CDR3 region has 16 residues. The ends lost 1 base at V and 4 bases at J; junction bases unmatched: 10.

V and J are TRBV5-1 and TRBJ2-5; 7 bases agree with TRBD1. The CDR3 has 13 residues. Losses at the gene ends were 3 bases for V and 3 bases for J; bases not matched to a gene: 2. CDR1 and CDR2 (germline): SGHRS, YFSETQ. The CDR3, as DNA: TGCGCCAGCAGCTCGGGACAGAAAGAGACCCAGTACTTC. Protein: CASSSGQKETQYF.

The rearrangement uses TRBV10-3 and TRBJ2-1; TRBD1 agrees at 8 bases. Per germline, CDR1 ENHRY and CDR2 SYGVKD. V was clipped by 11 bases and J by 2 bases; unmatched bases: 8. The CDR3 runs to 14 residues. The CDR3 DNA reads TGTGCCGTGTGGAGGGGACAGGCCTACAATGAGCAGTTCTTC. Its protein is CAVWRGQAYNEQFF.

The CDR3 DNA reads TGTGCCAGCATCAAACAGGGGGAAGGGCAGCCCCAGCATTTT. Its protein is CASIKQGEGQPQHF. The chain couples TRBV6-1 to TRBJ1-5, with 8 positions matching TRBD1. J was trimmed by 7 bases and V by 7 bases; bases with no gene match: 9. The CDR3 spans 14 residues. CDR1 MNHNS and CDR2 SASEGT come from the germline V gene.